What follows describes a single T cell receptor (beta chain). Its antigen is currently unknown. All participating donors were Caucasian adults from Nashville, Tennessee. The method was immunoSEQ multiplex PCR; TCRdb's version includes in-frame clones alone and lacks a portion of them. The sample holds some 580,000 clones; roughly 97% are singletons and the top ten take 0.057%. This sample was included in a study of shared clonotypes between healthy human individuals. Whole-study findings and limits: What limited the represented genetic and exposure-history diversity was the small number of donors.

V lost 2 bases to trimming and J lost 4 bases, with 9 bases between them. CDR3 length: 13 amino acids. Germline lookup yields CDR1 MNHNS and CDR2 SASEGT. Sequencing was carried out using naive CD4+ T cells sorted from blood. Sample subset: CD45RA+ positively selected. The TCR was taken from a young woman in good health. V usage is TRBV6-1 and J usage is TRBJ2-7; D uncertain. CDR3 nucleotides: TGTGCCAGCAGTGAACATCTGGGTTACGAGCAGTACTTC. It codes for CASSEHLGYEQYF.